These T cell receptor beta chains were read from a single sample in a study of OX40 agonist ivuxolimab in advanced cancers. TCRdb keeps only in-frame clones here, not all; method: immunoSEQ multiplex PCR. The sample records about 75,000 clones, around 84% being singletons. The sample in question was CD4+ or CD8+ T cells sorted from blood, obtained in a trial of the OX40 agonist ivuxolimab. The source is an adult with an advanced solid tumor such as melanoma, head and neck, liver or kidney cancer. The CDR3 runs from the conserved cysteine through the conserved F or W. D genes are given only for firm matches. The listing skips clone size in some rows; elsewhere it reads once, few, many or a size class.

V gene: TRBV7-2
CDR3 length: 16
clone size: .
J gene: TRBJ2-7
D gene: TRBD1
CDR3 DNA: TGTGCCAGCAGCTCAGGGACAGCGTCTTCCTCCTACGAGCAGTACTTC
CDR3 protein: CASSSGTASSSYEQYF

V gene: TRBV4-1
CDR3 length: 16
clone size: .
J gene: TRBJ2-1
D gene: .
CDR3 DNA: TGCGCCAGCAGCCAAGTAGACTTGATCTCCTACAATGAGCAGTTCTTC
CDR3 protein: CASSQVDLISYNEQFF

V gene: TRBV28
CDR3 length: 11
clone size: .
J gene: TRBJ1-2
D gene: .
CDR3 DNA: TGTGCCAGCAGGGACTACTATGGCTACACCTTC
CDR3 protein: CASRDYYGYTF

V gene: TRBV19
CDR3 length: 12
clone size: few
J gene: TRBJ2-5
D gene: .
CDR3 DNA: TGTGCCACCAGAGGGTTAGGGGAGACCCAGTACTTC
CDR3 protein: CATRGLGETQYF

V gene: TRBV5-4
CDR3 length: 14
clone size: .
J gene: TRBJ1-1
D gene: .
CDR3 DNA: TGTGCCAGCAGCCTTGAGGCCAGTAACACTGAAGCTTTCTTT
CDR3 protein: CASSLEASNTEAFF

V gene: TRBV5-6
CDR3 length: 18
clone size: .
J gene: TRBJ2-3
D gene: TRBD2
CDR3 DNA: TGTGCCAGCAGCTTGGGACTAGCTGTTCCTTGGGTCACAGATACGCAGTATTTT
CDR3 protein: CASSLGLAVPWVTDTQYF

V gene: TRBV7-2
CDR3 length: 14
clone size: .
J gene: TRBJ2-7
D gene: TRBD2
CDR3 DNA: TGTGCCAGCAGCTTTCTAGCGGGAGGGCACGAGCAGTACTTC
CDR3 protein: CASSFLAGGHEQYF

V gene: TRBV11-3
CDR3 length: 13
clone size: .
J gene: TRBJ1-1
D gene: TRBD1
CDR3 DNA: TGTGCCAGCAGCTCCCAGGGGGCTTCTGAAGCTTTCTTT
CDR3 protein: CASSSQGASEAFF

V gene: TRBV29-1
CDR3 length: 12
clone size: .
J gene: TRBJ2-2
D gene: .
CDR3 DNA: TGCAGCGTTGGGCACGCCACCGGGGAGCTGTTTTTT
CDR3 protein: CSVGHATGELFF

V gene: TRBV7-2
CDR3 length: 15
clone size: .
J gene: TRBJ1-4
D gene: .
CDR3 DNA: TGTGCCAGCAGCTTAGCAGGGACCACTAATGAAAAACTGTTTTTT
CDR3 protein: CASSLAGTTNEKLFF

V gene: TRBV11-3
CDR3 length: 14
clone size: .
J gene: TRBJ2-2
D gene: .
CDR3 DNA: TGTGCCAGCAGCTTAATACCGAACACCGGGGAGCTGTTTTTT
CDR3 protein: CASSLIPNTGELFF

V gene: TRBV19
CDR3 length: 14
clone size: .
J gene: TRBJ1-5
D gene: .
CDR3 DNA: TGTGCCAGTAGTACGGGGTCAGGAAATCAGCCCCAGCATTTT
CDR3 protein: CASSTGSGNQPQHF

V gene: TRBV6-5
CDR3 length: 16
clone size: .
J gene: TRBJ1-6
D gene: .
CDR3 DNA: TGTGCCAGCAGTTACGAGGGGGTTAGCTATAATTCACCCCTCCACTTT
CDR3 protein: CASSYEGVSYNSPLHF

V gene: TRBV28
CDR3 length: 15
clone size: once
J gene: TRBJ2-5
D gene: TRBD1
CDR3 DNA: TGTGCCAGCAGTAGCCCGGGACAGGGGGGGCAGACCCAGTACTTC
CDR3 protein: CASSSPGQGGQTQYF

V gene: TRBV10-3
CDR3 length: 18
clone size: .
J gene: TRBJ2-7
D gene: TRBD1
CDR3 DNA: TGTGCCATCAGTGAGTTCTCGCTAGGGACAGGGATAGGCTACGAGCAGTACTTC
CDR3 protein: CAISEFSLGTGIGYEQYF

V gene: TRBV7-9
CDR3 length: 14
clone size: once
J gene: TRBJ1-1
D gene: .
CDR3 DNA: TGTGCCAGCAGCTTATCTCCCCAGGGCACTGAAGCTTTCTTT
CDR3 protein: CASSLSPQGTEAFF

V gene: TRBV7-6
CDR3 length: 14
clone size: .
J gene: TRBJ1-1
D gene: .
CDR3 DNA: TGTGCCAGCAGCTTAGGACGGATGAACACTGAAGCTTTCTTT
CDR3 protein: CASSLGRMNTEAFF

V gene: TRBV6-1
CDR3 length: 14
clone size: .
J gene: TRBJ1-3
D gene: .
CDR3 DNA: TGTGCCAGCAGTGAAAATGGCAGCGGAAACACCATATATTTT
CDR3 protein: CASSENGSGNTIYF

V gene: TRBV5-1
CDR3 length: 16
clone size: .
J gene: TRBJ2-3
D gene: .
CDR3 DNA: TGCGCCAGCAGCTTGGTGGGCGTAAGCGGTACAGATACGCAGTATTTT
CDR3 protein: CASSLVGVSGTDTQYF

V gene: TRBV4-1
CDR3 length: 15
clone size: .
J gene: TRBJ2-7
D gene: TRBD2
CDR3 DNA: TGCGCCAGCAGCCAAGGGAGGGGAGGGACCTACGAGCAGTACTTC
CDR3 protein: CASSQGRGGTYEQYF

V gene: TRBV11-2
CDR3 length: 15
clone size: .
J gene: TRBJ2-3
D gene: .
CDR3 DNA: TGTGCCAGCAGCTTACAGACGGGGCTCACAGATACGCAGTATTTT
CDR3 protein: CASSLQTGLTDTQYF

V gene: TRBV5-5
CDR3 length: 15
clone size: .
J gene: TRBJ1-2
D gene: .
CDR3 DNA: TGTGCCAGCAGCCTCCGGGACCGCACTAACTATGGCTACACCTTC
CDR3 protein: CASSLRDRTNYGYTF

V gene: TRBV7-9
CDR3 length: 17
clone size: .
J gene: TRBJ1-1
D gene: .
CDR3 DNA: TGTGCCAGCAGCTTAGAGGTTGGTGGGAGGGAAGGCACTGAAGCTTTCTTT
CDR3 protein: CASSLEVGGREGTEAFF

V gene: TRBV4-1
CDR3 length: 15
clone size: .
J gene: TRBJ2-1
D gene: .
CDR3 DNA: TGCGCCAGCAGCCGAGGGGGTAGCTCCTACAATGAGCAGTTCTTC
CDR3 protein: CASSRGGSSYNEQFF

V gene: TRBV11-3
CDR3 length: 12
clone size: .
J gene: TRBJ2-1
D gene: .
CDR3 DNA: TGTGCCAGCAGCTCCGTGGGCAATGAGCAGTTCTTC
CDR3 protein: CASSSVGNEQFF

V gene: TRBV2
CDR3 length: 13
clone size: once
J gene: TRBJ1-5
D gene: .
CDR3 DNA: TGTGCCAGCAAAGGGGGGGTGAGTCAGCCCCAGCATTTT
CDR3 protein: CASKGGVSQPQHF

V gene: TRBV4-1
CDR3 length: 14
clone size: .
J gene: TRBJ1-4
D gene: .
CDR3 DNA: TGCGCCAGCGGCCAAGAAGAACAGAATGAAAAACTGTTTTTT
CDR3 protein: CASGQEEQNEKLFF

V gene: TRBV4-1
CDR3 length: 15
clone size: few
J gene: TRBJ2-3
D gene: .
CDR3 DNA: TGCGCCAGCAGCCAAGATGGTAGTAGTGGGGATACGCAGTATTTT
CDR3 protein: CASSQDGSSGDTQYF

V gene: TRBV10-1
CDR3 length: 9
clone size: .
J gene: TRBJ2-7
D gene: .
CDR3 DNA: TGCGCCAGCAGTGCTGGGCAGTACTTC
CDR3 protein: CASSAGQYF

V gene: TRBV29-1
CDR3 length: 14
clone size: .
J gene: TRBJ1-1
D gene: .
CDR3 DNA: TGCAGCGTTGAGGGCCAAACGACGAACACTGAAGCTTTCTTT
CDR3 protein: CSVEGQTTNTEAFF

V gene: TRBV11-2
CDR3 length: 16
clone size: .
J gene: TRBJ1-3
D gene: .
CDR3 DNA: TGTGCCAGCAGCTCTAGCCCTGGAGGGACTGGAAACACCATATATTTT
CDR3 protein: CASSSSPGGTGNTIYF

V gene: TRBV28
CDR3 length: 14
clone size: .
J gene: TRBJ2-3
D gene: .
CDR3 DNA: TGTGCCAGCAGTTTGTTAGGATTCACAGATACGCAGTATTTT
CDR3 protein: CASSLLGFTDTQYF

V gene: TRBV19
CDR3 length: 16
clone size: .
J gene: TRBJ2-7
D gene: .
CDR3 DNA: TGTGCCAGTAACTCAGCCCACCGCGGACCTCCCTACGAGCAGTACTTC
CDR3 protein: CASNSAHRGPPYEQYF

V gene: TRBV4-1
CDR3 length: 15
clone size: .
J gene: TRBJ1-1
D gene: .
CDR3 DNA: TGCGCCAGCAGCCTTCCCGGGGGGGGGCTAACTGAAGCTTTCTTT
CDR3 protein: CASSLPGGGLTEAFF